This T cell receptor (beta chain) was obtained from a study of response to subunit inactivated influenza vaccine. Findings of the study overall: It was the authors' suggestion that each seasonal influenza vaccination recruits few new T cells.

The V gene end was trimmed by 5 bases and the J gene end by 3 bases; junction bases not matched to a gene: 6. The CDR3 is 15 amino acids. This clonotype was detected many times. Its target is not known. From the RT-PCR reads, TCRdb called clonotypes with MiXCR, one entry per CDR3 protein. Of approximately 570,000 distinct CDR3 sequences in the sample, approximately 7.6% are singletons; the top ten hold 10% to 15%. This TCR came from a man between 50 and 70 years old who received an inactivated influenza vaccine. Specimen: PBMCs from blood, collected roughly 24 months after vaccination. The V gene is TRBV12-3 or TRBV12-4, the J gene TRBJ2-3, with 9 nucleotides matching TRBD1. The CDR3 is CASSLRDRATDTQYF. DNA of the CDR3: TGTGCCAGCAGTCTCCGGGACAGGGCTACAGATACGCAGTATTTT.